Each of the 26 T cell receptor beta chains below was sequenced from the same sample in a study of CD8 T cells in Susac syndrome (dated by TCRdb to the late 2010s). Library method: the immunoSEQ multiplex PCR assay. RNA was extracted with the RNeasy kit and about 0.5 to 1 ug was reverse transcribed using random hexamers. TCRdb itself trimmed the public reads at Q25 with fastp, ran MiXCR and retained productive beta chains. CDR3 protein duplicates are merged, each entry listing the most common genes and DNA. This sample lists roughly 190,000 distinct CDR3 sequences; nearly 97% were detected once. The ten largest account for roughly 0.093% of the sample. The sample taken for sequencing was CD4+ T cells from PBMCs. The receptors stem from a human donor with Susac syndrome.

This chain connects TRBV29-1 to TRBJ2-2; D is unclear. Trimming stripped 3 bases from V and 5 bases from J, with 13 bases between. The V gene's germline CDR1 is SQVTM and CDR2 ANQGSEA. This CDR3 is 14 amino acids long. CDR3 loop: CSVEDDIGTGELFF. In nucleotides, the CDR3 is TGCAGCGTTGAGGACGACATAGGGACCGGGGAGCTGTTTTTT.

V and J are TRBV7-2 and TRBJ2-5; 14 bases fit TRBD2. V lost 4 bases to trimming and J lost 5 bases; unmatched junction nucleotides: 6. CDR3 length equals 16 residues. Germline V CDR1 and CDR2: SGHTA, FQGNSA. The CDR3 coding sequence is TGTGCCAGCAGCTCGGGACTAGCGGGGGAGATGGAGACCCAGTACTTC. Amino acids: CASSSGLAGEMETQYF.

The CDR3 region is CASRPTRDVKEQYF. The CDR3 DNA is TGTGCCAGCAGGCCGACGCGGGACGTAAAAGAGCAGTACTTC. V is TRBV28 and J is TRBJ2-7, with D possibly being TRBD2 (6 bases). CDR3 length: 14 residues. The germline V and J ends were trimmed by 6 bases and 7 bases, with 19 bases remaining between them. Germline V gene lookup returns CDR1 MDHEN and CDR2 SYDVKM. Using reference TRBV28 and TRBJ2-7 for the parts outside the CDR3, the full variable domain is DVKVTQSSRYLVKRTGEKVFLECVQDMDHENMFWYRQDPGLGLRLIYFSYDVKMKEKGDIPEGYSVSREKKERFSLILESASTNQTSMYLCASRPTRDVKEQYFGPGTRLTVT.

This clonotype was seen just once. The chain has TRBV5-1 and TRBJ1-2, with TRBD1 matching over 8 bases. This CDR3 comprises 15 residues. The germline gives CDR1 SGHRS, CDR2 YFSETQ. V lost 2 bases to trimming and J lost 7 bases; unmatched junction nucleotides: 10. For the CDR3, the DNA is TGCGCCAGCAGCTTCGGGGGACAGGAAACCAGTGGCTACACCTTC. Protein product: CASSFGGQETSGYTF.

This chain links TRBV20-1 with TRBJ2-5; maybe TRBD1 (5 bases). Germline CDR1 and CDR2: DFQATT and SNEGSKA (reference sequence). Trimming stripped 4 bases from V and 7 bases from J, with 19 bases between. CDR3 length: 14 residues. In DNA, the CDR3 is TGCAGTGCTAAGGACACACCCTGGGTTGGGACCCAGTACTTC. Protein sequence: CSAKDTPWVGTQYF.

CDR3 in DNA: TGTGCCAGCAGTGGGCTGACAGGAAATGGCTACACCTTC. It is translated as CASSGLTGNGYTF. The chain combines TRBV25-1 with TRBJ1-2; D perhaps matches TRBD1 (6 bases). Germline CDR1 MGHDK, CDR2 SYGVNS. The CDR3 covers 13 residues. Trimming removed 4 bases at V and 6 bases at J, with 12 bases between.

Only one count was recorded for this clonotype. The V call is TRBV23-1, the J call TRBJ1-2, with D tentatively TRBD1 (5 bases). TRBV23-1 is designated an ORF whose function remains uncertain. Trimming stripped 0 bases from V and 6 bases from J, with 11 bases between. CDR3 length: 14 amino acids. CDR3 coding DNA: TGCGCCAGCAGTCAATCGGAAGGGGTGAATGGCTACACCTTC. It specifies CASSQSEGVNGYTF.

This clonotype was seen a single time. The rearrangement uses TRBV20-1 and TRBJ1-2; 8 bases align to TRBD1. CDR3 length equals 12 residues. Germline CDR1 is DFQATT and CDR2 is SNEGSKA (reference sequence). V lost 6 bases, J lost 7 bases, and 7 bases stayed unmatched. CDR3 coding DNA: TGCAGTGCCCTTGGACAGGGAGGTGGCTACACCTTC. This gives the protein CSALGQGGGYTF.

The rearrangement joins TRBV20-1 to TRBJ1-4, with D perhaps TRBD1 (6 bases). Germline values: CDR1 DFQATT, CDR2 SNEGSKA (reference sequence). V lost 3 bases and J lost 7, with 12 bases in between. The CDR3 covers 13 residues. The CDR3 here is CSASTGNGEKLFF. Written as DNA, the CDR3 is TGCAGTGCTAGTACAGGGAACGGTGAAAAACTGTTTTTT.

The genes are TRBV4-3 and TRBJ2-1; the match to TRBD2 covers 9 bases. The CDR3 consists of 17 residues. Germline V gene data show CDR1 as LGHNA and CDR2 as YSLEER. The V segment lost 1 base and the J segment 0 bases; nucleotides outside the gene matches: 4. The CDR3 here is CASSQALAGSSYNEQFF. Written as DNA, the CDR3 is TGCGCCAGCAGCCAAGCTCTAGCGGGAAGCTCCTACAATGAGCAGTTCTTC.

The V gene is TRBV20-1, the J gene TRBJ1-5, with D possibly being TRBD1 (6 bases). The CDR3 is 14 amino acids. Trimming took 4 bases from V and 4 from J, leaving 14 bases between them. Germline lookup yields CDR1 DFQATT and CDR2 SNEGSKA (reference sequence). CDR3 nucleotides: TGCAGTGCTAAAGGGGGTCTCGGAAATCAGCCCCAGCATTTT. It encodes CSAKGGLGNQPQHF.

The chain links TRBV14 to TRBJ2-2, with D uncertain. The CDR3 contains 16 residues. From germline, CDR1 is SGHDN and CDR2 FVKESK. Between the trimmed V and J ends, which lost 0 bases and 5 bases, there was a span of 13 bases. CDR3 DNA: TGTGCCAGCAGCCAAGATCCGGACCGGTGGACCGGGGAGCTGTTTTTT. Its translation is CASSQDPDRWTGELFF.

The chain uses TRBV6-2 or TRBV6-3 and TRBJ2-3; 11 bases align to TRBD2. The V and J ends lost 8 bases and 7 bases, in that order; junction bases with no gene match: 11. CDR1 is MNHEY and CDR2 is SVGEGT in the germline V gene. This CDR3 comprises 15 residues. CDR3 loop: CASHLVAGGPHTQYF. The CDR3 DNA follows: TGTGCCAGCCACCTGGTAGCGGGGGGGCCACATACGCAGTATTTT.

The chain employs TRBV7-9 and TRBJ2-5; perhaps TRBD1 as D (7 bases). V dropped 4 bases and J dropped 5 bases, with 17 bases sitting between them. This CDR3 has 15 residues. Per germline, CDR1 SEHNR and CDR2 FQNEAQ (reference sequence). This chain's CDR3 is CASSSTLRGAETQYF. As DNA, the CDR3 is TGTGCCAGCAGCTCGACTCTCAGGGGGGCCGAGACCCAGTACTTC. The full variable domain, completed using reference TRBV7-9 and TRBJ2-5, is DTGVSQNPRHKITKRGQNVTFRCDPISEHNRLYWYRQTLGQGPEFLTYFQNEAQLEKSRLLSDRFSAERPKGSFSTLEIQRTEQGDSAMYLCASSSTLRGAETQYFGPGTRLLVL.

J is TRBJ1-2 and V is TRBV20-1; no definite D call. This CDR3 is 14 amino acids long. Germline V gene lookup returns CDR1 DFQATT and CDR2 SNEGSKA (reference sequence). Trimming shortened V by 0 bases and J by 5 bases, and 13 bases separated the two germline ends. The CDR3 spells CSARDMRTGYGYTF. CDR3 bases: TGCAGTGCTAGAGACATGAGGACGGGATATGGCTACACCTTC.

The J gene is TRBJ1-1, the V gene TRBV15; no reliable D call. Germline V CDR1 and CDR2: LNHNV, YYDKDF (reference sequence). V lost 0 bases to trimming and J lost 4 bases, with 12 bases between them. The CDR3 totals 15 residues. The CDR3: CATSRDYTRGTEAFF. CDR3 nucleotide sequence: TGTGCCACCAGCAGAGACTACACCCGGGGCACTGAAGCTTTCTTT.

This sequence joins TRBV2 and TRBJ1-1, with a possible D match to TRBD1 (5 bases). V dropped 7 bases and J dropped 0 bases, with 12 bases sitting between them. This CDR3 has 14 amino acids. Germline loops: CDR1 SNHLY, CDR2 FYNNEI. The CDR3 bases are TGTGCCAGCAACTACGGGGGAATGAACACTGAAGCTTTCTTT. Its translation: CASNYGGMNTEAFF.

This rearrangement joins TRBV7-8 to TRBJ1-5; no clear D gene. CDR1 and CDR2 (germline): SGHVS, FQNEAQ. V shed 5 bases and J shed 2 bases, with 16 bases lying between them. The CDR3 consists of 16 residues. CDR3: CASSPARAVGNQPQHF. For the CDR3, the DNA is TGTGCCAGCAGCCCCGCTCGGGCGGTTGGCAATCAGCCCCAGCATTTT.

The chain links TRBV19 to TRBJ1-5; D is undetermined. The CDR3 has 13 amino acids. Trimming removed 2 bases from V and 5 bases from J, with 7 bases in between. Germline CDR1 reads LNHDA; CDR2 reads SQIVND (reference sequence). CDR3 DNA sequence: TGTGCCAGTAGTATACGGGGTTATCAGCCCCAGCATTTT. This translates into CASSIRGYQPQHF.

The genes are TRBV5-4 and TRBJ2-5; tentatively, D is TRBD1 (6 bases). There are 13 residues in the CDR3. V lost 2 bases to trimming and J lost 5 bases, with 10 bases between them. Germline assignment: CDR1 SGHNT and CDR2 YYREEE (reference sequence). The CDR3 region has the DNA TGTGCCAGCAGCTTACAGGGTTTGGAGACCCAGTACTTC. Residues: CASSLQGLETQYF. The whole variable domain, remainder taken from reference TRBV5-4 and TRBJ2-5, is ETGVTQSPTHLIKTRGQQVTLRCSSQSGHNTVSWYQQALGQGPQFIFQYYREEENGRGNFPPRFSGLQFPNYSSELNVNALELDDSALYLCASSLQGLETQYFGPGTRLLVL.

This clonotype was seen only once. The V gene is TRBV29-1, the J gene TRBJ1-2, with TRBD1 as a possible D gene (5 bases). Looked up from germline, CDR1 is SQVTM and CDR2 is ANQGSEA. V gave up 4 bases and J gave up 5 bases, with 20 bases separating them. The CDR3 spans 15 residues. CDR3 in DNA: TGCAGCGTTGGGGGTACGGAGCTTCGGGGGTATGGCTACACCTTC. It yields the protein CSVGGTELRGYGYTF.

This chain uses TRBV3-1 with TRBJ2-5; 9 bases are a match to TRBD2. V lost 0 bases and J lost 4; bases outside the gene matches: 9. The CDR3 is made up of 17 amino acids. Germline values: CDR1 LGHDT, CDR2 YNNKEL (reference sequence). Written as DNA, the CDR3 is TGTGCCAGCAGCCAAGATCTCGCGGGGGGGATTTCAGAGACCCAGTACTTC. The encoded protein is CASSQDLAGGISETQYF.

In nucleotides, the CDR3 is TGTGCTAGTGGTTCCGGACAGCAAAACACCGGGGAGCTGTTTTTT. Residues: CASGSGQQNTGELFF. The rearrangement uses TRBV12-5 and TRBJ2-2, with TRBD1 as a possible D gene (6 bases). V lost 4 bases, J lost 2 bases, and 11 bases lay in between. The CDR3 length is 15 residues. Germline values: CDR1 LGHNT, CDR2 FRNRAP.

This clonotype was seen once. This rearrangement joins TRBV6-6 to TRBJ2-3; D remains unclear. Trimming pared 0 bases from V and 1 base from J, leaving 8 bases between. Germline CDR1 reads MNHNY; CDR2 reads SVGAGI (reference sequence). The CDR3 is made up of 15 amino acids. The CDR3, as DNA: TGTGCCAGCAGTTACTCGGAGCCCGGCACAGATACGCAGTATTTT. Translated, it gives CASSYSEPGTDTQYF.

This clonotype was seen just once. The CDR3 loop reads CASSFYRTSGYEQYF. Here the CDR3 DNA reads TGTGCCAGCAGTTTTTACAGGACCTCTGGCTACGAGCAGTACTTC. The V gene is TRBV28, the J gene TRBJ2-7; D is perhaps TRBD1 (5 bases). This CDR3 contains 15 residues. Between the trimmed V and J ends, which lost 3 bases and 3 bases, there was a span of 15 bases. Germline CDR1 is MDHEN and CDR2 is SYDVKM.

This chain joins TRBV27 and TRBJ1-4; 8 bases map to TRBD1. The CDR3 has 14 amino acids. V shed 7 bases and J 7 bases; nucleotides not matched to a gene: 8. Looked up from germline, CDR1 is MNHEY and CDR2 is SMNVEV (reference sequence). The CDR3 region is CASTGGAFGEKLFF. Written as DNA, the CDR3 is TGTGCCAGCACAGGGGGCGCGTTTGGTGAAAAACTGTTTTTT.